This T cell receptor beta chain was observed in a study of read filtering for tumor transcriptome and immune sequencing. Turning to the study itself: Revised staging placed eight or nine patients in R-ISS I, some 17 in II, 6 or 7 in III.

The CDR3 contains 13 residues. Germline CDR1 reads MNHNY; CDR2 reads SVGAGI (reference sequence). Trimming took 7 bases from V and 3 from J, leaving 13 bases between them. Study-level results: The CD138-negative fraction was mixed bone marrow immune cells, not pure T cells.

Bone marrow was sampled from every patient at the time of active disease. Molecular barcoded adaptors covering alpha/delta and beta/gamma chains were used on roughly 400 ng RNA. TCRdb reprocessed the reads via MiXCR and lists one record per CDR3 protein. The data hold around 140,000 distinct CDR3 sequences, with roughly 13% observed a single time. This clonotype was counted at least ten times. Its antigen is still unknown. The chain is built from TRBV6-6 and TRBJ2-7; tentative D call: TRBD1 (6 bases). The TCR originated in a donor aged 40 or older with multiple myeloma. The material sequenced was a population of CD138-negative cells sorted from bone marrow. DNA of the CDR3: TGTGCCAGCATTGGGGGCCAGAACTACGAGCAGTACTTC. Its protein product is CASIGGQNYEQYF.